Here is one T cell receptor beta chain with its context. Its antigen target is currently unknown. Per-base qualities were not stored, and no clone one base away is much larger. The sample comes from a study of cytotoxic CD8 clonotypes in ibrutinib-treated CLL (dated by TCRdb to about 2021). Background on the whole study: In this cohort, around 14 patients were treatment-naive and under 13 were relapsed/refractory, while about 17 had unmutated IGHV. Response samples were taken after a median of approximately 12 months on treatment, ranging from roughly 6 to 36 months. Longitudinal samples were obtainable from about 30% of the roughly 86 participants in the trial. Partial responses were observed in roughly 25 patients and complete responses in 2; after a median follow-up of 68 months, remission was maintained in 15 or so patients and progression was observed in roughly twelve. An average of 255,043 productive templates and roughly 94,000 productive rearrangements was obtained per sample. All remission and progressive disease samples were collected while patients were still receiving ibrutinib. Cryopreserved peripheral blood mononuclear cells were collected at three points: before therapy, at response, and at either sustained remission or disease progression. Summary of the overall study and its limitations: Clonality increased at ibrutinib response, stayed stable in sustained remission, and fell back toward baseline at progression. Baseline clonality was found to be higher than that of age-matched healthy donors and was strongly correlated with circulating CD8+ T-cell counts. Public clonotypes were rare and either shrank or stayed stable during treatment, and the rise in clonality at ibrutinib response reflected expansion of private clonotypes. Sampling times were not matched between sustained-remission and progressing patients, and lymph node repertoires were not studied.

The germline V gene encodes CDR1 SGHKS and CDR2 YYEKEE (reference sequence). V is cut by 4 bases and J by 1 base, and the space between the germline ends is 9 bases. Including the terminal cysteine and phenylalanine, the CDR3 comprises 14 residues. The only DNA kept is the CDR3, 42 bases in frame from the first base. The time point label, as the study defines it: 20 to 25 months on ibrutinib. Around 2 micrograms of genomic DNA were extracted from cryopreserved PBMCs for TCR beta library preparation. Longitudinal blood samples from CLL patients on ibrutinib monotherapy were analyzed using high-throughput TCR beta sequencing. The patients took part in an open-label, single-center phase 2 trial of ibrutinib monotherapy. The goal of deep resolution MiSeq sequencing was a depth between 1 in 1 million and 1 in 200,000 T cells, and coverage averaged 10x per clonotype. TCR beta libraries were generated with the immunoSEQ hsTCRB Kit. In the paper's pipeline: The data were analyzed with ImmunoSEQ Analyzer and ImmunoSEQ Data Assistant, and V, D and J gene assignments followed IMGT definitions. Clonality, which ranges from 0 to 1, was calculated as one minus the normalized Shannon entropy of productive rearrangement frequencies. Only overrepresented clonotypes making up at least 0.05% of the repertoire of each patient were included in the public clonotype analysis. Repertoires from roughly 13 age-matched healthy donors in immuneACCESS were used as clonality controls. TCRdb's version of the immuneACCESS table is confined to in-frame rearrangements and falls short of the full clone set. An unresolved V gene accounts for under half of the shortfall where checked; the remainder is of unknown origin. From that table come the V and J calls and clone size; the DNA was used to work out D and trimming. For this sample there are nearly 50,000 clones; about 57% appear just once. Clones ranked in the top ten supply 28% of the sample.

The TCR sequence derives from a human donor with chronic lymphocytic leukemia. Sequencing used PBMCs, obtained after 24 months of ibrutinib treatment. Rearrangement joined TRBV5-5 to TRBJ1-5; no D segment can be confidently identified. The nucleotide sequence reads as follows: TGTGCCAGCAGCCTAAGGGTCAGCAATCAGCCCCAGCATTTT. Its translation is CASSLRVSNQPQHF.